These T cell receptor beta chains were read from a single sample in a study of cytomegalovirus exposure and HLA in healthy donors. Produced via immunoSEQ multiplex PCR; TCRdb's table is partial and in-frame only. The sample comprises about 120,000 clones, 75% of which are singletons, and just under 3% rests with the top ten. The specimen sequenced was PBMCs. The source of these receptors is a woman between 40 and 50 years old in good health and CMV-seropositive. Both conserved end residues are part of each CDR3. The D gene is left open where the match is weak. Some rows have no size entry. The others give once, few or many, or a class for an expanded clone.

TRBD2	TRBV9	TRBJ2-2	few	18	CASSVRTSGSGGTGELFF	TGTGCCAGCAGCGTAAGGACTAGCGGGAGCGGGGGTACCGGGGAGCTGTTTTTT
TRBD2	TRBV6-5	TRBJ2-1	.	15	CASSFLAEGYNEQFF	TGTGCCAGCAGTTTTCTAGCGGAAGGATACAATGAGCAGTTCTTC
.	TRBV19	TRBJ2-3	few	13	CATGRGASDTQYF	TGTGCCACTGGCCGGGGGGCCTCAGATACGCAGTATTTT
.	TRBV27	TRBJ1-1	.	15	CASTGRPGAQNEAFF	TGTGCCAGCACCGGAAGGCCAGGGGCGCAAAATGAAGCTTTCTTT
.	TRBV4-2	TRBJ1-1	few	18	CASSQDKGLGGMNTEAFF	TGTGCCAGCAGCCAAGATAAGGGGTTGGGTGGGATGAACACTGAAGCTTTCTTT
.	TRBV7-2	TRBJ2-3	.	11	CASSLTETQYF	TGTGCCAGCAGCTTGACAGAAACGCAGTATTTT
.	TRBV29-1	TRBJ1-2	.	9	CSVGKAYTF	TGCAGCGTTGGCAAAGCCTACACCTTC
TRBD2	TRBV7-2	TRBJ2-7	.	17	CASSSEPLAGGGREQYF	TGTGCCAGCAGCTCTGAACCCCTGGCGGGCGGGGGGAGGGAGCAGTACTTC
TRBD1	TRBV6-5	TRBJ1-2	.	15	CASTETDRASGGYTF	TGTGCCAGCACCGAGACGGACAGGGCCTCGGGTGGCTACACCTTC
TRBD1	TRBV6-1	TRBJ1-5	.	16	CASSEWPGQVNQPQHF	TGTGCCAGCAGTGAATGGCCGGGACAGGTCAATCAGCCCCAGCATTTT
.	TRBV30	TRBJ1-4	.	13	CAWNLGANEKLFF	TGTGCCTGGAATCTAGGTGCAAATGAAAAACTGTTTTTT
.	TRBV9	TRBJ2-3	.	13	CASSVDASPAQYF	TGTGCCAGCAGCGTAGATGCGTCCCCGGCGCAGTATTTT
.	TRBV18	TRBJ1-2	.	12	CASSQGRDGYTF	TGTGCCAGCTCACAAGGTCGGGATGGCTACACCTTC
TRBD1	TRBV7-6	TRBJ1-6	.	14	CASSTGTGISPLHF	TGTGCCAGCAGCACCGGGACAGGGATTTCACCCCTCCACTTT
.	TRBV5-1	TRBJ1-1	.	14	CASSPRLGATEAFF	TGCGCCAGCAGTCCTCGTCTGGGGGCCACTGAAGCTTTCTTT
TRBD2	TRBV28	TRBJ2-7	.	14	CASLRAGVSYEQYF	TGTGCCAGCCTCCGAGCGGGAGTCTCCTACGAGCAGTACTTC
.	TRBV28	TRBJ1-1	few	15	CASGPGAFQNTEAFF	TGTGCCAGCGGACCAGGGGCCTTCCAGAACACTGAAGCTTTCTTT